The source of this T cell receptor (beta chain) is a study of PD-L1 blockade in urothelial cancer. Background on the study: Prior chemotherapy ranged from 0 to 3 regimens per patient.

Libraries were prepared by immunoSEQ multiplex PCR; TCRdb keeps only in-frame clonotypes and omits some of them. The sample yields about 48,000 clones, approximately 86% seen once. Time point given: peripheral blood 6 weeks after treatment start. The source was PBMCs, collected around atezolizumab (anti-PD-L1) treatment. This receptor was obtained from a man in his sixties with urothelial cancer.

The CDR3 DNA follows: TGTGCCAGCAGCTCCCCCGAGCCGGAAGCGGAGGAAAAACTGTTTTTT. Amino acids: CASSSPEPEAEEKLFF. V is TRBV7-9 and J is TRBJ1-4; no clear D gene. The CDR3 consists of 16 residues. Trimming removed 4 bases from V and 8 bases from J, with 20 bases in between. Germline CDR1 reads SEHNR; CDR2 reads FQNEAQ (reference sequence).